The 10 T cell receptor beta chains given below trace back to one sample, sequenced in a study of identical twins. TCRdb re-analysed the 5' RACE reads in MiXCR, keeping a single row per CDR3 protein. The sample consists of 200,000 to 250,000 distinct CDR3 sequences, roughly 7.5% of them appearing once. These data also formed part of another study, on yellow fever vaccine responses in identical twins.

The specimen was CD8+ T cells sorted from blood. All receptors come from a young woman in good health.

The chain combines TRBV2 with TRBJ2-1; no clear D gene. The CDR3 is 15 amino acids. The V end was cut by 1 base, the J end by 5 bases, with 12 bases between. CDR1 and CDR2 from the germline V gene are SNHLY and FYNNEI. CDR3 region: CASSEGNWVDNEQFF. The CDR3 DNA is TGTGCCAGCAGTGAAGGGAACTGGGTAGACAATGAGCAGTTCTTC.

In this sample, this clonotype turned up a few times. This chain links TRBV12-3 or TRBV12-4 with TRBJ2-5; possible D gene TRBD2, 7 bases. This CDR3 spans 14 amino acids. V was trimmed by 8 bases and J by 4 bases, leaving 17 bases between them. CDR3 region: CASGEGGAAETQYF. Here the CDR3 DNA reads TGTGCCAGCGGCGAGGGGGGGGCAGCAGAGACCCAGTACTTC.

This clonotype was seen more than once but under ten times. One end of the junction does not line up with germline, which may come from a read error. CDR3 nucleotides: TGTGCCAGCAGTTCGGGGGGCCGGGTTGATACGCAGTTTTTT. Translated, it gives CASSSGGRVDTQFF. The chain recombines TRBV27 with TRBJ2-3; D is perhaps TRBD2 (7 bases). Germline CDR1 reads MNHEY; CDR2 reads SMNVEV (reference sequence). CDR3 length: 14 amino acids.

This clonotype was seen many times. This sequence joins TRBV2 and TRBJ2-1, with D possibly TRBD2 on 8 matching bases. V gave up 6 bases and J gave up 9 bases, with 21 bases separating them. The V gene's germline CDR1 is SNHLY and CDR2 FYNNEI. The CDR3 has 15 residues. CDR3 amino acids: CASSEGQLAGLEQFF. Written as DNA, the CDR3 is TGTGCCAGCAGCGAGGGACAGCTAGCGGGTCTTGAGCAGTTCTTC. The full variable domain, completed using reference TRBV2 and TRBJ2-1, is EPEVTQTPSHQVTQMGQEVILRCVPISNHLYFYWYRQILGQKVEFLVSFYNNEISEKSEIFDDQFSVERPDGSNFTLKIRSTKLEDSAMYFCASSEGQLAGLEQFFGPGTRLTVL.

In this sample, this clonotype turned up many times. The chain recombines TRBV12-3 or TRBV12-4 with TRBJ1-1; D is undetermined. The ends were cut back, 4 bases at V and 5 bases at J, with 17 bases in the middle. The CDR3 sequence is 15 residues long. CDR3: CASSSDQGYRTEAFF. The CDR3 DNA is TGTGCCAGCAGTTCCGACCAAGGATATCGGACTGAAGCTTTCTTT.

This clonotype turned up a few times. The gene calls are TRBV2 and TRBJ1-4; D is ambiguous. CDR3 length equals 12 residues. The germline V and J ends were trimmed by 6 bases and 7 bases, with 9 bases remaining between them. Germline V lookup: CDR1 SNHLY, CDR2 FYNNEI. In nucleotides, the CDR3 is TGTGCCAGCAGGAGCGCGGTTGAAAAACTGTTTTTT. Translation: CASRSAVEKLFF.

The V call is TRBV11-3, the J call TRBJ2-5; D is perhaps TRBD2 (6 bases). The germline V and J ends were trimmed by 7 bases and 0 bases, with 18 bases remaining between them. In germline, CDR1 is SGHNT, CDR2 YENEEA. The CDR3 totals 16 residues. CDR3 sequence: CASNNAGRRYQETQYF. CDR3 sequence (DNA): TGTGCCAGCAATAACGCGGGACGGAGGTACCAAGAGACCCAGTACTTC.

This clonotype was seen ten or more times. The chain uses TRBV20-1 and TRBJ2-2; D possibly corresponds to TRBD2 (6 bases). V dropped 3 bases and J dropped 2 bases, with 7 bases sitting between them. Germline values: CDR1 DFQATT, CDR2 SNEGSKA (reference sequence). The CDR3 is 13 amino acids. The CDR3 reads CSAREGNTGELFF. DNA of the CDR3: TGCAGTGCTAGGGAGGGTAACACCGGGGAGCTGTTTTTT.

This clonotype came up many times. The chain's CDR3 is CASSLGDSFYNEQFF. The CDR3 DNA reads TGTGCCAGCAGCTTAGGGGACAGTTTCTACAATGAGCAGTTCTTC. The genes are TRBV7-9 and TRBJ2-1; 7 positions match TRBD1. Germline CDR1 and CDR2: SEHNR and FQNEAQ (reference sequence). Trimming took 1 base from V and 3 from J; bases not matched to a gene: 3. This CDR3 has 15 residues.

The chain links TRBV28 to TRBJ1-3, with TRBD1 matching over 9 bases. This CDR3 region has 17 residues. The J segment lost 5 bases and the V segment lost 7 bases, leaving 15 bases of the junction unmatched. The germline V gene has CDR1 MDHEN and CDR2 SYDVKM. As DNA, the CDR3 is TGTGCCAGCACCATGCGTCCCACCGGGACAGGGAGAAACACCATATATTTT. Translating gives CASTMRPTGTGRNTIYF.